This passage covers 11 T cell receptor beta chains from one sample sequenced in a study of beta chain features in type 1 diabetes. The sequenced template was cDNA made from the entire isolated RNA. Some clones are missing from TCRdb's copy, which holds only in-frame ones; the method was immunoSEQ multiplex PCR. The sample contains under 250,000 clones, 25% to 30% of which appear only once. What was sequenced was central memory CD4+ T cells from blood. The receptors derive from a man aged 25 to 45 in good health.

In its sample, this clone was seen a few times. This rearrangement joins TRBV29-1 to TRBJ2-1, with 7 bases matching TRBD2. Losses at the gene ends were 3 bases for V and 6 bases for J; bases not matched to a gene: 11. The CDR3 runs 15 residues. CDR1 is SQVTM, CDR2 ANQGSEA, per germline. CDR3 bases: TGCAGCGTTGACGCCCTGCGGGGGAAATTCAATGAGCAGTTCTTC. Its translation: CSVDALRGKFNEQFF.

This clone was found a few times. The chain couples TRBV27 to TRBJ1-6; TRBD1 aligns across 9 bases. V lost 1 base, J lost 10 bases, and 17 bases stayed unmatched. Germline CDR1 reads MNHEY; CDR2 reads SMNVEV (reference sequence). The CDR3 spans 19 residues. The CDR3 sequence: CASSLFHPGQGTPRSPLHF. As DNA, the CDR3 is TGTGCCAGCAGTTTATTCCATCCGGGACAGGGAACCCCACGGTCACCCCTCCACTTT.

The V call is TRBV27, the J call TRBJ2-5, with TRBD1 as a possible D gene (5 bases). The germline V and J ends were trimmed by 3 bases and 5 bases, with 10 bases remaining between them. The CDR3 length is 13 residues. Germline loops: CDR1 MNHEY, CDR2 SMNVEV (reference sequence). Here the CDR3 reads CASSFARGETQYF. CDR3 DNA: TGTGCCAGCAGTTTTGCTAGGGGCGAGACCCAGTACTTC.

This clone was seen a few times. This chain connects TRBV7-8 to TRBJ1-1; no reliable D call. Trimming removed 3 bases at V and 7 bases at J, with 15 bases between. This CDR3 has 14 residues. The germline V gene encodes CDR1 SGHVS and CDR2 FQNEAQ. The DNA for the CDR3 is TGTGCCAGCAGCTTCCAAACAGAGACCGTTGAAGCTTTCTTT. It codes for CASSFQTETVEAFF.

The rearrangement uses TRBV15 and TRBJ2-4, with D tentatively TRBD1 or TRBD2 (5 bases each). The V end lost 2 bases, the J end lost 5 bases, and 19 bases lay between the germline ends. The CDR3 covers 17 residues. Germline lookup yields CDR1 LNHNV and CDR2 YYDKDF (reference sequence). The CDR3 sequence is CATSRPGQGRGQNIQYF. CDR3 sequence (DNA): TGTGCCACCAGCAGACCGGGGCAGGGACGGGGCCAAAACATTCAGTACTTC. Together with reference TRBV15 and TRBJ2-4, the CDR3 gives the full variable domain: DAMVIQNPRYQVTQFGKPVTLSCSQTLNHNVMYWYQQKSSQAPKLLFHYYDKDFNNEADTPDNFQSRRPNTSFCFLDIRSPGLGDTAMYLCATSRPGQGRGQNIQYFGAGTRLSVL.

V gene TRBV11-2 combines with J gene TRBJ2-3; the D gene is possibly TRBD1 (6 bases). The V and J ends lost 2 bases and 3 bases respectively, with 12 bases between them. The CDR3 spans 15 residues. Germline loops: CDR1 SGHAT, CDR2 FQNNGV. In DNA, the CDR3 is TGTGCCAGCAGCTTATCCCCAGGGGAAACAGATACGCAGTATTTT. Translation: CASSLSPGETDTQYF.

This chain links TRBV28 with TRBJ2-7; D is perhaps TRBD1 (5 bases). The CDR3 is 13 amino acids. Germline V gene lookup returns CDR1 MDHEN and CDR2 SYDVKM. The V and J ends lost 2 bases and 4 bases respectively, with 9 bases between them. The CDR3 coding sequence is TGTGCCAGCAGTTTAGGCGGACATTACGAGCAGTACTTC. This encodes CASSLGGHYEQYF. Supplemented by reference TRBV28 and TRBJ2-7, the full variable domain reads DVKVTQSSRYLVKRTGEKVFLECVQDMDHENMFWYRQDPGLGLRLIYFSYDVKMKEKGDIPEGYSVSREKKERFSLILESASTNQTSMYLCASSLGGHYEQYFGPGTRLTVT.

This clone was seen repeatedly, ten times or more. The V and J genes are TRBV6-1 and TRBJ2-3; the D is unclear. The CDR3 runs 13 residues. Germline CDR1 MNHNS, CDR2 SASEGT. Trimming shortened V by 7 bases and J by 6 bases, and 14 bases separated the two germline ends. In DNA, the CDR3 is TGTGCCAGCACTCCAAACCCATGGGATACGCAGTATTTT. As protein: CASTPNPWDTQYF.

This clone was seen a handful of times. The J gene is TRBJ2-7, the V gene TRBV9, with 7 bases that match TRBD2. This CDR3 spans 16 amino acids. The V segment lost 3 bases and the J segment 3 bases; nucleotides outside the gene matches: 12. The germline V gene encodes CDR1 SGDLS and CDR2 YYNGEE. The CDR3 here is CASSALGEGGRYEQYF. For the CDR3, the DNA is TGTGCCAGCAGCGCTCTCGGGGAGGGAGGCCGCTACGAGCAGTACTTC.

This clone has only a few counts. The rearrangement links TRBV7-6 to TRBJ2-7; 10 positions match TRBD2. J was trimmed by 5 bases and V by 6 bases; bases with no gene match: 10. The CDR3 is 15 residues long. CDR1 and CDR2 from the germline V gene are SGHVS and FNYEAQ. The CDR3 bases are TGTGCCAGCAGTCGCGGACTAGCGGAGCTAAACGAGCAGTACTTC. Protein: CASSRGLAELNEQYF.

This chain joins TRBV6-5 and TRBJ1-2; 9 nucleotides line up with TRBD1. V lost 7 bases, J lost 9 bases, and 9 bases stayed unmatched. Looked up from germline, CDR1 is MNHEY and CDR2 is SVGAGI. The CDR3 consists of 13 residues. CDR3 coding DNA: TGTGCCAGCATCGGGACAGGGCCATGGAGCTACACCTTC. Protein: CASIGTGPWSYTF.